This T cell receptor (beta chain) is drawn from a study of graft-versus-host responses after intestinal transplantation. Looking at the study overall: Each transplant was multivisceral, liver-intestinal, or isolated intestinal. Anti-thymocyte globulin was used for induction in all recipients, who then took tacrolimus and steroids for about 3 years.

The CDR3 is 13 amino acids. V shed 4 bases and J shed 8 bases, with 12 bases lying between them. CDR1 and CDR2 from the germline V gene are SGDLS and YYNGEE. Clones were read by immunoSEQ multiplex PCR, and TCRdb kept only the in-frame ones, dropping some. The sample contains some 40,000 clones, around 92% of which appear only once. This TCR derives from a human patient who received an intestinal transplant, so some T cells may come from the graft donor. The rearrangement links TRBV9 to TRBJ1-4; D is uncertain. This sample comprised PBMCs, obtained about nine months after transplant. CDR3 region: CASSPRKGEKLFF. The CDR3 DNA reads as TGTGCCAGCAGCCCCCGGAAAGGAGAAAAACTGTTTTTT. Combining the CDR3 with reference TRBV9 and TRBJ1-4 gives the whole variable domain DSGVTQTPKHLITATGQRVTLRCSPRSGDLSVYWYQQSLDQGLQFLIQYYNGEERAKGNILERFSAQQFPDLHSELNLSSLELGDSALYFCASSPRKGEKLFFGSGTQLSVL.